This TCR beta chain was captured in a study of response to subunit inactivated influenza vaccine. Study-level findings and limits: T cells newly recruited by each seasonal influenza vaccination are few, the authors suggested.

Germline V lookup: CDR1 SGHKS, CDR2 YYEKEE (reference sequence). The CDR3 contains 15 residues. V lost 4 bases and J lost 1, with 15 bases in between. TCRdb redid the calling of the RT-PCR reads with MiXCR, one entry per CDR3 protein. The data contain 450,000 to 550,000 distinct CDR3 sequences, roughly 23% of them singletons. A word on this clonotype: What it binds is unknown.

This clonotype was sampled from a man in his forties or fifties who received an inactivated influenza vaccine. The chain employs TRBV5-5 and TRBJ2-7, with D possibly matching TRBD2 (7 bases). The material sequenced was CD4+ T cells sorted from PBMCs, taken approximately 5 days after vaccination. CDR3 DNA sequence: TGTGCCAGCAGCCCCGAGGGGGGGGAGTCCTACGAGCAGTACTTC. This codes for CASSPEGGESYEQYF. The complete variable domain, with remaining parts taken from reference TRBV5-5 and TRBJ2-7, reads DAGVTQSPTHLIKTRGQQVTLRCSPISGHKSVSWYQQVLGQGPQFIFQYYEKEERGRGNFPDRFSARQFPNYSSELNVNALLLGDSALYLCASSPEGGESYEQYFGPGTRLTVT.